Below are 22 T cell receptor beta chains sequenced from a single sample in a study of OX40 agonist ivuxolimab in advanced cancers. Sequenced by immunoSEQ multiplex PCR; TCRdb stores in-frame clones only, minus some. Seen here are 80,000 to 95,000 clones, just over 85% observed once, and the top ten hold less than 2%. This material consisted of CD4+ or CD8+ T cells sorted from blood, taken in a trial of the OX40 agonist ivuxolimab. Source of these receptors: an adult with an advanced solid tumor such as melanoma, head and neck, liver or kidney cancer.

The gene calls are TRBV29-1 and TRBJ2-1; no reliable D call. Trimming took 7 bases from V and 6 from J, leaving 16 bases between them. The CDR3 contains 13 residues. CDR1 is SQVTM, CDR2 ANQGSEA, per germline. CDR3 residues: CSANKETSNEQFF. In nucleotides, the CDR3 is TGCAGCGCAAATAAGGAGACCTCCAATGAGCAGTTCTTC.

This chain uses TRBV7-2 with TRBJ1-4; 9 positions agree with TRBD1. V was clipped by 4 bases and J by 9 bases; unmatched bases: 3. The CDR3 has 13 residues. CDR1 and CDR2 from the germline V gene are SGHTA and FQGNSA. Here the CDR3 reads CASSYGTGQKLFF. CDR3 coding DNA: TGTGCCAGCAGCTACGGGACAGGGCAAAAACTGTTTTTT.

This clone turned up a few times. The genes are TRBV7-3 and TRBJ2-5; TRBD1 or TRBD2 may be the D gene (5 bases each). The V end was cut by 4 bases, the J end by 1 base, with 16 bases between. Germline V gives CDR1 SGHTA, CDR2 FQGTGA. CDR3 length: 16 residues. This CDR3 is CASSSGFGHLQETQYF. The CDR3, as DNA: TGTGCCAGCAGCTCGGGGTTTGGACACCTCCAAGAGACCCAGTACTTC. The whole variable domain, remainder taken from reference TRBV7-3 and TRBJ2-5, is GAGVSQTPSNKVTEKGKYVELRCDPISGHTALYWYRQSLGQGPEFLIYFQGTGAADDSGLPNDRFFAVRPEGSVSTLKIQRTERGDSAVYLCASSSGFGHLQETQYFGPGTRLLVL.

CDR3 loop: CASSGQGTQYF. The CDR3 DNA follows: TGTGCCAGCAGTGGACAGGGGACGCAGTACTTC. The V and J genes are TRBV6-5 and TRBJ2-7, with 9 positions matching TRBD1. Germline CDR1 is MNHEY and CDR2 is SVGAGI. V was clipped by 5 bases and J by 9 bases; unmatched bases: 2. The CDR3 is 11 amino acids.

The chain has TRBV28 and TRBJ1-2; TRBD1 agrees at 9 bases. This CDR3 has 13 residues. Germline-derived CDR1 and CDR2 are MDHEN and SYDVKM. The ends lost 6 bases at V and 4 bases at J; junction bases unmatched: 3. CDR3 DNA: TGTGCCAGCAGCGGACAGGGGACCTATGGCTACACCTTC. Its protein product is CASSGQGTYGYTF.

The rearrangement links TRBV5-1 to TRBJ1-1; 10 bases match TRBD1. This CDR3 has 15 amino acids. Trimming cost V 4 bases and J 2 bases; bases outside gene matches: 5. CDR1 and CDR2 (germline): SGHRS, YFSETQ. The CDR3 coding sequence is TGCGCCAGCAGCGTCGGACAGGGGGGAAACACTGAAGCTTTCTTT. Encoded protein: CASSVGQGGNTEAFF.

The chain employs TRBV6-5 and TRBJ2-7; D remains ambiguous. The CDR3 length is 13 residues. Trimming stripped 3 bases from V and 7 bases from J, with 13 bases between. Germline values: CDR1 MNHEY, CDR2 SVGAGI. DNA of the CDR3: TGTGCCAGCAGTTATTCTTCCGCCGGGGAGCAGTACTTC. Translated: CASSYSSAGEQYF.

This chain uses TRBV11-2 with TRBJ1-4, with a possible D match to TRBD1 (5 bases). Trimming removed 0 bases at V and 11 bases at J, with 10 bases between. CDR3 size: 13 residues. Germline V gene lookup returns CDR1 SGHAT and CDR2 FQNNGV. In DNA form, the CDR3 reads TGTGCCAGCAGCTTAGATGGGGCGGGTAAACTGTTTTTT. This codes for CASSLDGAGKLFF. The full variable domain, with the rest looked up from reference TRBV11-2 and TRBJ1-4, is EAGVAQSPRYKIIEKRQSVAFWCNPISGHATLYWYQQILGQGPKLLIQFQNNGVVDDSQLPKDRFSAERLKGVDSTLKIQPAKLEDSAVYLCASSLDGAGKLFFGSGTQLSVL.

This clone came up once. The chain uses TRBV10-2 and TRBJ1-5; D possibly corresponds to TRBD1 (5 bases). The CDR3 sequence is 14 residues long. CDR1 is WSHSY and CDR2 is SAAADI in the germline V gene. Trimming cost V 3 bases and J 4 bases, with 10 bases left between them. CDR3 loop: CASSDRQINQPQHF. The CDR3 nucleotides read TGCGCCAGCAGTGATAGACAGATAAATCAGCCCCAGCATTTT.

The CDR3 here is CASSPKGTVGGYTF. Written as DNA, the CDR3 is TGTGCCAGCAGCCCCAAGGGCACGGTAGGGGGCTACACCTTC. The rearrangement links TRBV5-4 to TRBJ1-2; D not resolved. Germline CDR1 is SGHNT and CDR2 is YYREEE (reference sequence). There are 14 residues in the CDR3. Trimming removed 4 bases at V and 8 bases at J, with 18 bases between.

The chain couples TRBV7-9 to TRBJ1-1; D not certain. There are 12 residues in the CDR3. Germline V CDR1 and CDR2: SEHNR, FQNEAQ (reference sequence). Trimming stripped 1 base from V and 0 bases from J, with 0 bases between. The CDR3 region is CASSLVNTEAFF. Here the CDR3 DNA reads TGTGCCAGCAGCTTAGTGAACACTGAAGCTTTCTTT.

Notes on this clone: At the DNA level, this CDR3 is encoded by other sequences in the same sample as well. The chain's CDR3 is CASSLVGTGGQETQYF. The CDR3 nucleotides are TGTGCCAGCAGCTTAGTGGGGACAGGGGGCCAGGAGACCCAGTACTTC. V and J are TRBV7-2 and TRBJ2-5; 12 positions match TRBD1. Per the germline V gene, CDR1 is SGHTA and CDR2 is FQGNSA. The CDR3 extends over 16 amino acids. V shed 1 base, J shed 5 bases, and the junction held 5 bases outside the gene matches. Variable domain in full (rest from reference TRBV7-2 and TRBJ2-5): GAGVSQSPSNKVTEKGKDVELRCDPISGHTALYWYRQSLGQGLEFLIYFQGNSAPDKSGLPSDRFSAERTGGSVSTLTIQRTQQEDSAVYLCASSLVGTGGQETQYFGPGTRLLVL.

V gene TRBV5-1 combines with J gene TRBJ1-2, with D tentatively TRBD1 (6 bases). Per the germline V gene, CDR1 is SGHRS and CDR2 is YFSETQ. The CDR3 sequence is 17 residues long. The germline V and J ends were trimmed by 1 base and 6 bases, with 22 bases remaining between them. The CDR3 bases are TGCGCCAGCAGCTTGTCGATGCAAATACAGGGTTTTAATGGCTACACCTTC. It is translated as CASSLSMQIQGFNGYTF.

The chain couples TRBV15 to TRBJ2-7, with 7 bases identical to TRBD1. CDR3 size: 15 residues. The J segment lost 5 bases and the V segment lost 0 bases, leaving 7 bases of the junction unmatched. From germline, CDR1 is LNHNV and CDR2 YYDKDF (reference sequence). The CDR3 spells CATSRDNRGFDEQYF. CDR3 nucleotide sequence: TGTGCCACCAGCAGAGATAACAGGGGATTTGACGAGCAGTACTTC.

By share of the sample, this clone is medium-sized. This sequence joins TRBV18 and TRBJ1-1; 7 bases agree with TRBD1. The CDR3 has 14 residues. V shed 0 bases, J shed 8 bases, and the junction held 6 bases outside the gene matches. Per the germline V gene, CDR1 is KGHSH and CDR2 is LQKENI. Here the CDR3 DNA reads TGTGCCAGCTCACCACCGGGACAGAGGGGCGAAGCTTTCTTT. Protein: CASSPPGQRGEAFF.

The CDR3 DNA sequence: TGTGCCAGCAGTGATGGAACAGCTGAAGCTTTCTTT. Amino acids: CASSDGTAEAFF. The V and J genes are TRBV25-1 and TRBJ1-1; D not resolved. The germline gives CDR1 MGHDK, CDR2 SYGVNS. V was pared by 3 bases and J by 6 bases, with 8 bases between. The CDR3 runs 12 residues.

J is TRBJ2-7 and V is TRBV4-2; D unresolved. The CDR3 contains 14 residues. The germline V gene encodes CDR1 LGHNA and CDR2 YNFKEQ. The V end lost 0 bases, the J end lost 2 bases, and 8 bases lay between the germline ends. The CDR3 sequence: CASSQDNRAYEQYF. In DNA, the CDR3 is TGTGCCAGCAGCCAAGATAATCGGGCCTACGAGCAGTACTTC.

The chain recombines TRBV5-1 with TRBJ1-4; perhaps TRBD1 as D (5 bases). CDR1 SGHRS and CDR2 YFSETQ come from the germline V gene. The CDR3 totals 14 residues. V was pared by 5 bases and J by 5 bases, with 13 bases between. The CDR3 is CASSPTAINEKLFF. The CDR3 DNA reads TGCGCCAGCAGTCCGACAGCGATAAATGAAAAACTGTTTTTT.

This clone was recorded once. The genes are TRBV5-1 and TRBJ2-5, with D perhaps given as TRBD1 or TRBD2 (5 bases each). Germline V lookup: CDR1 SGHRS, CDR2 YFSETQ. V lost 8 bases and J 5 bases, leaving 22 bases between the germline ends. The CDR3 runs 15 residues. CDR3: CASQYIRGEWETQYF. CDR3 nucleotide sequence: TGCGCCAGTCAATACATTAGGGGAGAATGGGAGACCCAGTACTTC. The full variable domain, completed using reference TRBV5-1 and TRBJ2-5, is KAGVTQTPRYLIKTRGQQVTLSCSPISGHRSVSWYQQTPGQGLQFLFEYFSETQRNKGNFPGRFSGRQFSNSRSEMNVSTLELGDSALYLCASQYIRGEWETQYFGPGTRLLVL.

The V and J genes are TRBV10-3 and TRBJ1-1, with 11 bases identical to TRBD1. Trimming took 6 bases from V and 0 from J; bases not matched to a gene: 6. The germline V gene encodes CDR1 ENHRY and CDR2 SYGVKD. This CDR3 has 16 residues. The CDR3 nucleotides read TGTGCCATCAGAGAGGACAGGGGGCGCTTGAACACTGAAGCTTTCTTT. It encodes CAIREDRGRLNTEAFF.

The CDR3 protein is CASSLARGHEKLFF. The CDR3, as DNA: TGTGCCAGCAGCTTAGCAAGGGGGCACGAAAAACTGTTTTTT. The gene calls are TRBV7-2 and TRBJ1-4, with 7 nucleotides matching TRBD1. The CDR3 has 14 amino acids. Germline V gene lookup returns CDR1 SGHTA and CDR2 FQGNSA. V trimming: 0 bases; J trimming: 8 bases; junction bases outside the gene matches: 3.

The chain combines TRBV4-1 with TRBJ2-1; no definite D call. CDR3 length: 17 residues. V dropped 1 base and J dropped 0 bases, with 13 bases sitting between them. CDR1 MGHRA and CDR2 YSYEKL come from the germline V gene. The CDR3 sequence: CASSQVYQSGSYNEQFF. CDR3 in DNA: TGCGCCAGCAGCCAAGTTTACCAGTCGGGCTCCTACAATGAGCAGTTCTTC.